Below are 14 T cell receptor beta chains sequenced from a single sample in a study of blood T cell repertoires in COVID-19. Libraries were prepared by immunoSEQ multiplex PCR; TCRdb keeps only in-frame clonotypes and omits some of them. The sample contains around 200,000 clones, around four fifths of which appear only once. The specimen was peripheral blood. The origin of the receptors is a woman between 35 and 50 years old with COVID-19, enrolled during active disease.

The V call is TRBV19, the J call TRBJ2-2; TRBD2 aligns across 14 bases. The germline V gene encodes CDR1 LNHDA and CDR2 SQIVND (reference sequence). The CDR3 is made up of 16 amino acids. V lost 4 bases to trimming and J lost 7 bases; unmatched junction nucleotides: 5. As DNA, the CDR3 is TGTGCCAGTAGTACGGGACTAGCGGGAGCTGGCGGGGAGCTGTTTTTT. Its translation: CASSTGLAGAGGELFF.

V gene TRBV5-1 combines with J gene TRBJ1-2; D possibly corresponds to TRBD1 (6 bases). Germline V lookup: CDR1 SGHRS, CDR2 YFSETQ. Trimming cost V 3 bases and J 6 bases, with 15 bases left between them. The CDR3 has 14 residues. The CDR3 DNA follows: TGCGCCAGCAGCTCTGGCAGGGGTGGAAATGGCTACACCTTC. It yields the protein CASSSGRGGNGYTF.

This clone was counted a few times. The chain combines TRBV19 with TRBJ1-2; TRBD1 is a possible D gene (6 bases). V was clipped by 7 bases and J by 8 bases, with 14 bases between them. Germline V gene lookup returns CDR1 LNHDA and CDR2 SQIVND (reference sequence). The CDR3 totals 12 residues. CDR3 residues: CASTSRGLGYTF. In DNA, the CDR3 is TGTGCCAGTACGTCCAGGGGATTGGGCTACACCTTC.

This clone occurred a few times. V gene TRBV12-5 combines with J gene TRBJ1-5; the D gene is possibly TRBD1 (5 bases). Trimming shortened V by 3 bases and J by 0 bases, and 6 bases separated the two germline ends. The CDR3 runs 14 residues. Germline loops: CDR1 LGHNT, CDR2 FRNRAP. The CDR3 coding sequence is TGTGCTAGTGGTTTCAGGGATAGCAATCAGCCCCAGCATTTT. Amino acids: CASGFRDSNQPQHF.

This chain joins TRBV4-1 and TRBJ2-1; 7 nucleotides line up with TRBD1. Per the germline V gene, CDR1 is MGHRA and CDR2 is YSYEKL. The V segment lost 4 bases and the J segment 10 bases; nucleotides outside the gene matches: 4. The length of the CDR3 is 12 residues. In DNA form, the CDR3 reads TGCGCCAGCAGCCCCCGGGACAGCGAGCAGTTCTTC. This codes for CASSPRDSEQFF.

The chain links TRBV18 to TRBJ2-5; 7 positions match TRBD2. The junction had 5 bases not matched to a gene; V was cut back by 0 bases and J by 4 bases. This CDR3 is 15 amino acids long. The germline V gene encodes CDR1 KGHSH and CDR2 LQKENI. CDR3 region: CASSPPAGRVETQYF. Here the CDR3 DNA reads TGTGCCAGCTCACCACCTGCAGGGAGGGTAGAGACCCAGTACTTC. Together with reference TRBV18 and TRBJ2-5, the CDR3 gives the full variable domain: NAGVMQNPRHLVRRRGQEARLRCSPMKGHSHVYWYRQLPEEGLKFMVYLQKENIIDESGMPKERFSAEFPKEGPSILRIQQVVRGDSAAYFCASSPPAGRVETQYFGPGTRLLVL.

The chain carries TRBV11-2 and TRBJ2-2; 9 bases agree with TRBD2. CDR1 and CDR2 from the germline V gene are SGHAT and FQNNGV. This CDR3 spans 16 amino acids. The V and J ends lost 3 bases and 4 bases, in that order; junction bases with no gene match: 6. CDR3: CASSFPGLAFTGELFF. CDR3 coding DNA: TGTGCCAGCAGCTTCCCGGGACTAGCCTTCACCGGGGAGCTGTTTTTT.

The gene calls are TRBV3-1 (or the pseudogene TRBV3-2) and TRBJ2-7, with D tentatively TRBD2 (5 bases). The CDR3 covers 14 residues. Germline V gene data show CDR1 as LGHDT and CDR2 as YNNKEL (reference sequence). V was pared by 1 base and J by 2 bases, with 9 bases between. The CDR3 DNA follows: TGTGCCAGCAGCCAAGTCAGCGGAGCCTACGAGCAGTACTTC. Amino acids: CASSQVSGAYEQYF.

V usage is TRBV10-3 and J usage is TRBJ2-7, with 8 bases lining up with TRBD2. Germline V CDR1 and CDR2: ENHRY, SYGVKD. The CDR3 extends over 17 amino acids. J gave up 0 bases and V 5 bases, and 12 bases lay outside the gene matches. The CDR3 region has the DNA TGTGCCATCAGTCACATTGCGGGGGGTTCCAGCTCCTACGAGCAGTACTTC. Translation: CAISHIAGGSSSYEQYF.

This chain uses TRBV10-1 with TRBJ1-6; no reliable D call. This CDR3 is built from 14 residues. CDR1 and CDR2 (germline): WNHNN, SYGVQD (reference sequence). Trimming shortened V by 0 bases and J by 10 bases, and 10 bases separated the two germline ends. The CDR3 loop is CASSESGVGSPLHF. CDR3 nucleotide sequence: TGCGCCAGCAGTGAGTCCGGGGTTGGGTCACCCCTCCACTTT.

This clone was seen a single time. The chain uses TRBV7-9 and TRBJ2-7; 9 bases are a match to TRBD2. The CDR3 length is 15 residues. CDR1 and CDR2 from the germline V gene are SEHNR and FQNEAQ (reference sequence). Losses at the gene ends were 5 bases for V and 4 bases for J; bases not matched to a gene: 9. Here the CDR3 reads CASSLPPSGTYEQYF. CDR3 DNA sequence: TGTGCCAGCAGCCTCCCTCCTAGCGGGACTTACGAGCAGTACTTC.

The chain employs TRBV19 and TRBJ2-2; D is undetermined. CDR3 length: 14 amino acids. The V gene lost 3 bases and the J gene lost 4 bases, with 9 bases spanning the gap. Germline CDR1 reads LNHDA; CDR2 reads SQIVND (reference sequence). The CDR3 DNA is TGTGCCAGTAGTATTCTTCGAGGCACCGGGGAGCTGTTTTTT. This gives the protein CASSILRGTGELFF.

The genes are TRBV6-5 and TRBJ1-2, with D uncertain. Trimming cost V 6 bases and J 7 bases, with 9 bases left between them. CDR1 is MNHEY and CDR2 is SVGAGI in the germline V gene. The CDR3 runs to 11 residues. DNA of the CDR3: TGTGCCAGCAGAGTCGAGGGTGGCTACACCTTC. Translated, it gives CASRVEGGYTF.

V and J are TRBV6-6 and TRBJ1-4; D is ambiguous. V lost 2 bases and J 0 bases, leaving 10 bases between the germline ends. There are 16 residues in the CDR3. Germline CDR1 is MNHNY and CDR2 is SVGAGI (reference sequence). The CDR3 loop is CASSYAGGATNEKLFF. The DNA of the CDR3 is TGTGCCAGCAGTTACGCGGGAGGTGCAACTAATGAAAAACTGTTTTTT.